The entry that follows covers one T cell receptor (beta chain) sequence. This clone was picked up a small number of times. Its recognized antigen is unknown. No base-level quality is on record; no much larger clone is a single base apart. The library was generated by the immunoSEQ multiplex PCR assay. Per the original workflow: A statistical classification framework was built to diagnose cytomegalovirus status from the catalog of TCR beta chain sequences. The source is immuneACCESS, and TCRdb retained only in-frame sequences with V and J called. Part of the clones is not carried over; for the studies checked, unresolved V genes explain less than half of this, and the remainder is unexplained. The D gene and trimming were derived from the DNA, and the V and J assignments and clone size from that table. Present in this sample are roughly 270,000 clones, approximately 87% of which were seen just once. Jointly, the top ten make up around 0.9% of the sample.

For CDR1 and CDR2, the germline V gene lists SGHAT and FQNNGV. Including the terminal cysteine and phenylalanine, the CDR3 comprises 15 residues. The only DNA kept is the CDR3, 45 bases in frame from the first base. V was cut back by 1 base and J by 0 bases, leaving a gap of 10 bases between them. Separate from the approximately 700-subject first cohort, the validation cohort of 95 to 150 subjects was the group to which the donors belonged. This specimen comes from a study of cytomegalovirus exposure and HLA in healthy donors (TCRdb year 2017). Turning to the overall study: According to a later analysis, one platform produced both the approximately 110 validation repertoires and the 666 repertoires of the first cohort. The aim of the study was to test whether cataloging public T cell receptors could identify signatures of past pathogen exposure. In addition to the first cohort of around 670 subjects, a separate validation cohort of about 120 different subjects was used. High-throughput TCR immunosequencing, statistical association of individual TCRs with disease status, and machine learning were combined to predict cytomegalovirus infection status.

Results and caveats for the whole study, not just this receptor: The authors suggested that the approach could potentially be generalized to other disease states and immunological phenotypes. While some public TCRs were present in many individuals, most TCR sequences turned up only very rarely across donors. Subsequent analysis determined that TCRs grouped into clusters in the first cohort also showed a tendency toward co-occurrence across the roughly 110 validation repertoires, and 94% of cluster scores exceeded 0. Three of the identified cytomegalovirus-associated TCR beta chains were confirmed in vitro to be specific for cytomegalovirus antigens. The classifier was reported to diagnose cytomegalovirus status with high specificity and sensitivity in both the original cohort and the validation cohort. A later analysis had no HLA typing for the validation cohort, so co-occurrence there was scored across all 120 repertoires. The study listed around 160 TCR beta chains as associated with cytomegalovirus.

Sequences were obtained from PBMCs. The sequence joins TRBV11-2 to TRBJ2-7; a tentative D match to TRBD1 spans 5 bases. The TCR originated in a woman younger than 35 in good health and CMV-seronegative. The DNA is as follows: TGTGCCAGCAGCTTAGCTCAGGGAAGCTCCTACGAGCAGTACTTC. This yields the protein CASSLAQGSSYEQYF.